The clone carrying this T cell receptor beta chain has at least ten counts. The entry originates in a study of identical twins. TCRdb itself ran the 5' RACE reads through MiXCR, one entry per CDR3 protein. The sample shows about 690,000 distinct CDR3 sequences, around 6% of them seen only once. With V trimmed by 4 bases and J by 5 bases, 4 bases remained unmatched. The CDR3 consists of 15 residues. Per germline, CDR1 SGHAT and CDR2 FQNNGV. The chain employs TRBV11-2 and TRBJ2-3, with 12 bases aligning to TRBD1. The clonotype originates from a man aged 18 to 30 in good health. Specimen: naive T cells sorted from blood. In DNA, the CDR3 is TGTGCCAGCAGCTCAGGGACAGGGGGCATAGATACGCAGTATTTT. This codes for CASSSGTGGIDTQYF. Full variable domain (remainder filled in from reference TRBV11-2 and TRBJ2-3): EAGVAQSPRYKIIEKRQSVAFWCNPISGHATLYWYQQILGQGPKLLIQFQNNGVVDDSQLPKDRFSAERLKGVDSTLKIQPAKLEDSAVYLCASSSGTGGIDTQYFGPGTRLTVL.